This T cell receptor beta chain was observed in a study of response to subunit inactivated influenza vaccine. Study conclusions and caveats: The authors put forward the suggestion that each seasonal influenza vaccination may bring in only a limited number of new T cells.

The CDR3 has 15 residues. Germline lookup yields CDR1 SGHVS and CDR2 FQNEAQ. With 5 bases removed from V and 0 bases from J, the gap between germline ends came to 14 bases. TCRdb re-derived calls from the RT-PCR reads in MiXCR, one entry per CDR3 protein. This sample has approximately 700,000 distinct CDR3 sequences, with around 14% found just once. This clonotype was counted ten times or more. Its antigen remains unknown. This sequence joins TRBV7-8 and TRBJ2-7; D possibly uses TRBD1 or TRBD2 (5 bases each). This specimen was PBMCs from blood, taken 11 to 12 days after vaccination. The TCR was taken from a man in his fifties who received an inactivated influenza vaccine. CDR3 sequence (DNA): TGTGCCAGCAGCCCCGGGACCCAAGGCTCCTACGAGCAGTACTTC. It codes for CASSPGTQGSYEQYF.